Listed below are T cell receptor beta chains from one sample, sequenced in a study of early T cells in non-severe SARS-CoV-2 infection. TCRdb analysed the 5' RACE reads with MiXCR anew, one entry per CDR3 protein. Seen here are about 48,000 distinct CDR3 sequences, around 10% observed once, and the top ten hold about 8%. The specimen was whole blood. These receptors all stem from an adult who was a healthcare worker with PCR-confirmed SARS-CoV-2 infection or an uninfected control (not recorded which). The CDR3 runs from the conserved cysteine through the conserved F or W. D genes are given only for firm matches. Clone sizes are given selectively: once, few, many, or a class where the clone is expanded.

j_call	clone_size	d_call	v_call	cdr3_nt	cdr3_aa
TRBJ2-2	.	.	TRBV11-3	TGTGCCAGCAGCTTAGATGCGGGGACCTCTGGGACCGGGGAGCTGTTTTTT	CASSLDAGTSGTGELFF
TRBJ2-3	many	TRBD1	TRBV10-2	TGCGCCAGCAGTATAAACAGGGGGCGCACAGATACGCAGTATTTT	CASSINRGRTDTQYF
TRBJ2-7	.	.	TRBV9	TGTGCCAGCACCAGGGGTAGCGGAGCCTACGAGCAGTACTTC	CASTRGSGAYEQYF
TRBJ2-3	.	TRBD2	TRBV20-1	TGCAGTAAACTAGCGGAGGTGGGAGATACGCAGTATTTT	CSKLAEVGDTQYF
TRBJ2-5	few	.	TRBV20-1	TGCAGTGCCGTAAGGGGTAAGACCCAGTACTTC	CSAVRGKTQYF
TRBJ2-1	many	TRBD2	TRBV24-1	TGTGCCACCAGTGCCGACCCCCTAGCGGGAGGAGAGAATGAGCAGTTCTTC	CATSADPLAGGENEQFF
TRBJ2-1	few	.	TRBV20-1	TGCAGTGCTAGAGAGGGGGGTTTCGAAGAGCAGTTCTTC	CSAREGGFEEQFF
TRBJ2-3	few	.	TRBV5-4	TGTGCCAGCAGCGTGGACTCGGCTTCTGATACGCAGTATTTT	CASSVDSASDTQYF
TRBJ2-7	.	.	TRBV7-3	TGTGCCAGCAGCCTAGGTCCTACATCCTACGAGCAGTACTTC	CASSLGPTSYEQYF
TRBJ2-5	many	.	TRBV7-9	TGTGCCAGCAGCTCCCGGGAGACCCAGTACTTC	CASSSRETQYF
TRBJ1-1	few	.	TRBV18	TGTGCCAGCTCATCCTCTCTAGACAGAAACACTGAAGCTTTCTTT	CASSSSLDRNTEAFF
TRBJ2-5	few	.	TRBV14	TGTGCCAGCAGCCGAGGGATCCCACCAGGGGAGACCCAGTACTTC	CASSRGIPPGETQYF
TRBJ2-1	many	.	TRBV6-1	TGTGCCAGCTTTGCCACCTACAATGAGCAGTTCTTC	CASFATYNEQFF
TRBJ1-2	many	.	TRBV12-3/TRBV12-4	TGTGCCAGCAGCCTGACAACAGGCTATGGCTACACCTTC	CASSLTTGYGYTF
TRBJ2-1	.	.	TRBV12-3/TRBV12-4	TGTGCCAGCAGCACCGGAGAAATCGAGCAGTTCTTC	CASSTGEIEQFF
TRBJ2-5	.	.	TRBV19	TGTGCCAGTAGTATCGACTTCCTTCAAGAGACCCAGTACTTC	CASSIDFLQETQYF
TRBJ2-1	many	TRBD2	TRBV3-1	TGTGCCAGCAGCCGACTAGCGGGAAAGGAATACAATGAGCAGTTCTTC	CASSRLAGKEYNEQFF
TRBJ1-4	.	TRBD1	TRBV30	TGTGCCGGAACCGGGACAGGGTTTTATGAAAAACTGTTTTTT	CAGTGTGFYEKLFF
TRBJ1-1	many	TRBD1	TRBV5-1	TGCGCCAGCAGCTCAGGAAAGACAGGGAGGAACACTGAAGCTTTCTTT	CASSSGKTGRNTEAFF
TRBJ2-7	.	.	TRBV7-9	TGTGCCAGCAGCTCCCGGACCGTGGAGACAGTCCAATTCTACGAGCAGTACTTC	CASSSRTVETVQFYEQYF
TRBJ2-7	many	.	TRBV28	TGTGCCAGCAGTGCCGCTCCTAGCCACGAGCAGTACTTC	CASSAAPSHEQYF
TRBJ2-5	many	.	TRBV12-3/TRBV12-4	TGTGCCAGCAGTTTAGGAGGGACCCAGTACTTC	CASSLGGTQYF
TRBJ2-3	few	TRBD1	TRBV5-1	TGCGCCAGCAGATACACCCCCGGGACAGGGTCTTACACAGATACGCAGTATTTT	CASRYTPGTGSYTDTQYF
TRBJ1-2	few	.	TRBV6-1	TGTGCCAGCACCCTAGGGGCCCCCTCGAGTGGCTACACCTTC	CASTLGAPSSGYTF
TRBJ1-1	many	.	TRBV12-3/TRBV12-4	TGTGCCAGCAGTACAAACAGAGGTTCCACTGAAGCTTTCTTT	CASSTNRGSTEAFF
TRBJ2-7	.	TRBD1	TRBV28	TGTGCCAGCACCGTGCGGGACAGGACGAATAGCGAGCAGTACTTC	CASTVRDRTNSEQYF
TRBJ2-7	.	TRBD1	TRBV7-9	TGTGCCAGCAGCTCCAGGACAGGTCCGTACGAGCAGTACTTC	CASSSRTGPYEQYF
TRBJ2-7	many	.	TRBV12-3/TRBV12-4	TGTGCCAGCAGTTTAGACGGACACTCGACCTACGAGCAGTACTTC	CASSLDGHSTYEQYF
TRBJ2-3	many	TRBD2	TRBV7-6	TGTGCCAGCAGCTTAGAAGCGGGAGGCCGCACAGATACGCAGTATTTT	CASSLEAGGRTDTQYF
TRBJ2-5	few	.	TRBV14	TGTGCCAGCAGCTCAGAGGCCCAGCGGAGGGAGACCCAGTACTTC	CASSSEAQRRETQYF
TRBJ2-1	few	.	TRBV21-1	TGTGCCAGCAGCAAAGCCCCGGGGGCTTACCCCGACGGTGAGCAGTTCTTC	CASSKAPGAYPDGEQFF
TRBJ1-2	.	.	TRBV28	TGTGCCAGCAGTTTGTTTGACACCAACTATGGCTACACCTTC	CASSLFDTNYGYTF
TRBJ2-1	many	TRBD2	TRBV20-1	TGCAGTGCTAGAGGACTAGCGGGAGGAAAATACAATGAGCAGTTCTTC	CSARGLAGGKYNEQFF
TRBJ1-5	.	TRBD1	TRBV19	TGTGCCAGTAGTCCTCGGAAGGACAGGGTAAACCAGCCCCAGCATTTT	CASSPRKDRVNQPQHF
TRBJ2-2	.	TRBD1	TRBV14	TGTGCCAGCCGACAGGGCGACTACACCGGGGAGCTGTTTTTT	CASRQGDYTGELFF
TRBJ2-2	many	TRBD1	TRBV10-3	TGTGCCATCAGTGAGTCTCCGGACAGGGGAAGGACCGGGGAGCTGTTTTTT	CAISESPDRGRTGELFF
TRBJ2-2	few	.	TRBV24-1	TGTGCCACCAGTGATAATAGCGTACGGGACACCGGGGAGCTGTTTTTT	CATSDNSVRDTGELFF
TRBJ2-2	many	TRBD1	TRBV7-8	TGTGCCAGCAGCTCGTACTGGACAGGATACACCGGGGAGCTGTTTTTT	CASSSYWTGYTGELFF
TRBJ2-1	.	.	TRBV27	TGTGCCAGCAACCGCCTGCCTTCCTACAATGAGCAGTTCTTC	CASNRLPSYNEQFF
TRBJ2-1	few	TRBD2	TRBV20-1	TGCAGTGCGTGGACTAGCGGGAGGGTAGGTAATGAGCAGTTCTTC	CSAWTSGRVGNEQFF
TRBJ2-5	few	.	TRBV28	TGTGCCAGCAGTTTTCAACAGACCCAGTACTTC	CASSFQQTQYF
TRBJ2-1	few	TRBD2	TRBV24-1	TGTGCCACCAGTGCGGGACTAGCTGGTGAGCAGTTCTTC	CATSAGLAGEQFF
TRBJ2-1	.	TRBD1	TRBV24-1	TGTGCCACCAGTGATTCCCCGGGACAGAGGAGGTTCTTC	CATSDSPGQRRFF
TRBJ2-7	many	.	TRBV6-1	TGTGCCAGCATTGGCGGACACCTTGGCGAGCAGTACTTC	CASIGGHLGEQYF
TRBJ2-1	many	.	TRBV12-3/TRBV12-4	TGTGCCAGCAGTTTCTTCGATGAGCAGTTCTTC	CASSFFDEQFF
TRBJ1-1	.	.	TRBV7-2	TGTGCCAGCAGCTTACACAGGAACACTGAAGCTTTCTTT	CASSLHRNTEAFF
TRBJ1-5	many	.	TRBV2	TGTGCCAGCAGAAGACAAGGGAATAGCAATCAGCCCCAGCATTTT	CASRRQGNSNQPQHF
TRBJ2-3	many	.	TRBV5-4	TGTGCCAGCAGCTTACCGGGAGTATTAGATACGCAGTATTTT	CASSLPGVLDTQYF
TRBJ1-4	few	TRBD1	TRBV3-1	TGTGCCAGCAGCCACCTAAGAGGACAGGCAATTTTT	CASSHLRGQAIF
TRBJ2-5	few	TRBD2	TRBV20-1	TGCAGTGCTAGTGTCAGCGGGAGTGAGGGGGAGACCCAGTACTTC	CSASVSGSEGETQYF
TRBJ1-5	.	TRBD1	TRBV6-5	TGTGCCAGCAGCCGAACCGGACAGGGGATCGGTCAGCCCCAGCATTTT	CASSRTGQGIGQPQHF
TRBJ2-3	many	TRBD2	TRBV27	TGTGCCAGCAGTTCCTGGACTAGTCCAGATACGCAGTATTTT	CASSSWTSPDTQYF
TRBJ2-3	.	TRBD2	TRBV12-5	TGTGCTAGTGGCCCCGGTGAGCGGGGAGCAGATACGCAGTATTTT	CASGPGERGADTQYF
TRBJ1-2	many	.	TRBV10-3	TGTGCCATCAGCCGGGACAAGAATGGCTACACCTTC	CAISRDKNGYTF
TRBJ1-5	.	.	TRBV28	TGTGCCAGCAGTTTATCAGGGGACAGCAATCAGCCCCAGCATTTT	CASSLSGDSNQPQHF